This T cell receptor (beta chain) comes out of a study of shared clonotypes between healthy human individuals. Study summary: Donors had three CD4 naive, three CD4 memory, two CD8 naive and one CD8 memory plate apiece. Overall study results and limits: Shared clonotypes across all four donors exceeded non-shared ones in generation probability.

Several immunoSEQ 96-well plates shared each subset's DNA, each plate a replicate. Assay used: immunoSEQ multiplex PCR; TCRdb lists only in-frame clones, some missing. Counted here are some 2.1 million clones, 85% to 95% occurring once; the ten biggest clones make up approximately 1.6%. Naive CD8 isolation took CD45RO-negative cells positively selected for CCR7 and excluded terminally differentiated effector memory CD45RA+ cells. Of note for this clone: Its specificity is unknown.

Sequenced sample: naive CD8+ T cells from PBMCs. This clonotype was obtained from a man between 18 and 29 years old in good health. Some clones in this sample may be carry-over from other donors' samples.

For the CDR3, the DNA is TGTGCCAGCAGCTCCCTAGGGGCGAACACCGGGGAGCTGTTTTTT. It translates to CASSSLGANTGELFF. The chain couples TRBV7-6 to TRBJ2-2, with D possibly matching TRBD1 (5 bases). Germline V CDR1 and CDR2: SGHVS, FNYEAQ. Trimming removed 4 bases from V and 0 bases from J, with 9 bases in between. The CDR3 is 15 amino acids.